Below, 12 T cell receptor beta chains from the same sample are listed, as sequenced in a study of shared clonotypes between healthy human individuals. Only in-frame clones appear in the TCRdb table, and some are missing; sequencing was by immunoSEQ multiplex PCR. The sample lists some 650,000 clones; almost 97% were seen once. The sample was naive CD4+ T cells sorted from blood. Subset given: CD45RA+ positively selected. All receptors derive from a young woman in good health.

This clone appeared a few times. In nucleotides, the CDR3 is TGTGCCAGTAGTATGGGCACTGAAGCTTTCTTT. Translated, it gives CASSMGTEAFF. The chain recombines TRBV19 with TRBJ1-1; D gene uncertain. Germline CDR1 LNHDA, CDR2 SQIVND (reference sequence). The CDR3 is 11 residues long. Between the trimmed V and J ends, which lost 3 bases and 4 bases, there was a span of 3 bases. Full variable domain (outside the CDR3, taken from reference TRBV19 and TRBJ1-1): DGGITQSPKYLFRKEGQNVTLSCEQNLNHDAMYWYRQDPGQGLRLIYYSQIVNDFQKGDIAEGYSVSREKKESFPLTVTSAQKNPTAFYLCASSMGTEAFFGQGTRLTVV.

The rearrangement joins TRBV19 to TRBJ1-5, with a tentative D call TRBD1 (5 bases). From germline, CDR1 is LNHDA and CDR2 SQIVND (reference sequence). The CDR3 has 17 amino acids. Trimming took off 3 bases at V and 0 bases at J, with 15 bases between the two ends. The CDR3 spells CASSIGTGVGSNQPQHF. The CDR3 DNA reads TGTGCCAGTAGTATTGGTACGGGGGTAGGTAGCAATCAGCCCCAGCATTTT. Variable domain in full (rest from reference TRBV19 and TRBJ1-5): DGGITQSPKYLFRKEGQNVTLSCEQNLNHDAMYWYRQDPGQGLRLIYYSQIVNDFQKGDIAEGYSVSREKKESFPLTVTSAQKNPTAFYLCASSIGTGVGSNQPQHFGDGTRLSIL.

This chain uses TRBV10-2 with TRBJ2-1; TRBD2 agrees at 11 bases. V shed 7 bases, J shed 2 bases, and the junction held 28 bases outside the gene matches. Germline V gives CDR1 WSHSY, CDR2 SAAADI. CDR3 size: 23 residues. The CDR3 DNA reads TGCGCCAGCACCCTGAGTAGGCTAGCGGGAGGAGGAACTCGGGAGGGCCCCTACAATGAGCAGTTCTTC. Its translation: CASTLSRLAGGGTREGPYNEQFF.

V and J are TRBV4-2 and TRBJ1-4; 8 bases agree with TRBD1. The CDR3 has 14 amino acids. Trimming took 5 bases from V and 8 from J; bases not matched to a gene: 7. Looked up from germline, CDR1 is LGHNA and CDR2 is YNFKEQ. CDR3 loop: CASSEQGVFEKLFF. In DNA, the CDR3 is TGTGCCAGCAGCGAACAGGGGGTTTTCGAAAAACTGTTTTTT.

V gene TRBV4-1 combines with J gene TRBJ2-5; 8 nucleotides match TRBD1. The CDR3 is 17 amino acids. With V trimmed by 4 bases and J by 2 bases, 12 bases remained unmatched. Germline values: CDR1 MGHRA, CDR2 YSYEKL. The DNA of the CDR3 is TGCGCCAGCAGCCGAGTTACCGGGACAGGAGTACAAGAGACCCAGTACTTC. It translates to CASSRVTGTGVQETQYF.

The chain joins TRBV19 to TRBJ1-1, with no clear D. Germline V lookup: CDR1 LNHDA, CDR2 SQIVND (reference sequence). CDR3 length: 13 amino acids. The V end lost 6 bases, the J end lost 3 bases, and 11 bases lay between the germline ends. The CDR3 loop is CASRRSRDTEAFF. In nucleotides, the CDR3 is TGTGCCAGTAGGAGATCTAGGGACACTGAAGCTTTCTTT.

The chain joins TRBV2 to TRBJ2-3, with 7 bases identical to TRBD2. CDR3 size: 17 residues. CDR1 is SNHLY and CDR2 is FYNNEI in the germline V gene. The trim removed 4 bases at V and 4 bases at J, leaving 14 bases unmatched. CDR3 in amino acids: CASSARAGRGRPDTQYF. The CDR3 DNA sequence: TGTGCCAGCAGTGCCAGGGCAGGGAGGGGACGACCAGATACGCAGTATTTT.

The V call is TRBV30, the J call TRBJ2-3; D is undetermined. Germline loops: CDR1 GTSNPN, CDR2 SVGIG (reference sequence). The CDR3 length is 12 residues. The ends were cut back, 4 bases at V and 2 bases at J, with 7 bases in the middle. This chain's CDR3 is CAWTGDTDTQYF. CDR3 nucleotide sequence: TGTGCCTGGACTGGGGACACAGATACGCAGTATTTT.

The chain recombines TRBV28 with TRBJ1-5; 8 bases agree with TRBD1. The CDR3 runs 15 residues. Germline values: CDR1 MDHEN, CDR2 SYDVKM. J was trimmed by 6 bases and V by 5 bases; bases with no gene match: 9. For the CDR3, the DNA is TGTGCCAGCAGTATCAGGGGGCGAGATGCTCAGCCCCAGCATTTT. Protein: CASSIRGRDAQPQHF.

V and J are TRBV7-9 and TRBJ2-1; 13 bases match TRBD2. The CDR3 is 16 amino acids. With 5 bases clipped from V and 9 bases from J, the junction kept 10 bases outside the gene matches. CDR1 SEHNR and CDR2 FQNEAQ come from the germline V gene (reference sequence). The CDR3 protein is CASSPRLAGGSGEQFF. CDR3 DNA: TGTGCCAGCAGCCCACGACTAGCGGGAGGAAGCGGTGAGCAGTTCTTC.

The chain joins TRBV9 to TRBJ2-1; perhaps TRBD1 as D (6 bases). Germline loops: CDR1 SGDLS, CDR2 YYNGEE. This CDR3 is built from 15 residues. The germline V and J ends were trimmed by 5 bases and 12 bases, with 24 bases remaining between them. The CDR3 spells CASSSQSAGVSSQFF. DNA for the CDR3: TGTGCCAGCAGTTCCCAGTCGGCAGGGGTGTCTTCGCAGTTCTTC.

The V gene is TRBV21-1, the J gene TRBJ2-4; TRBD1 is taken as the D call from the table, unchecked against the DNA. TRBV21-1 is noted as a pseudogene. The CDR3 extends over 17 amino acids. The CDR3 sequence: CASSKEGRALAKNIQYF. The CDR3 region has the DNA TGTGCCAGCAGCAAAGAGGGCAGGGCTTTAGCCAAAAACATTCAGTACTTC.